The clone carrying this TCR beta chain was counted between two and nine times. No antigen is known for it. These data come from a study of identical twins. Study results and limitations: Excess twin sharing in beta out-of-frame sequences was weaker.

Unique molecular identifiers were in the cDNA, with template-switch universal primer binding. In TCRdb, the 5' RACE reads were re-called with MiXCR into one record per CDR3 protein. The table has about 240,000 distinct CDR3 sequences, approximately 8% seen once. These same records also appear under a second study, on yellow fever vaccine responses in identical twins. As reported in that work: Reportedly, the T cell response mounted by twins to vaccine seemed partly convergent, partly personalized.

Material for sequencing was CD8+ T cells sorted from blood. The source is a woman aged 18-29 years in good health.

The CDR3 here is CASSQTHGRYTDTQYF. The CDR3 DNA sequence: TGTGCCAGCAGCCAGACACACGGAAGATACACAGATACGCAGTATTTT. The chain links TRBV3-1 to TRBJ2-3, with D uncertain. V was cut by 3 bases and J by 2 bases, with 15 bases left in between. The CDR3 has 16 residues. The V gene's germline CDR1 is LGHDT and CDR2 YNNKEL (reference sequence).